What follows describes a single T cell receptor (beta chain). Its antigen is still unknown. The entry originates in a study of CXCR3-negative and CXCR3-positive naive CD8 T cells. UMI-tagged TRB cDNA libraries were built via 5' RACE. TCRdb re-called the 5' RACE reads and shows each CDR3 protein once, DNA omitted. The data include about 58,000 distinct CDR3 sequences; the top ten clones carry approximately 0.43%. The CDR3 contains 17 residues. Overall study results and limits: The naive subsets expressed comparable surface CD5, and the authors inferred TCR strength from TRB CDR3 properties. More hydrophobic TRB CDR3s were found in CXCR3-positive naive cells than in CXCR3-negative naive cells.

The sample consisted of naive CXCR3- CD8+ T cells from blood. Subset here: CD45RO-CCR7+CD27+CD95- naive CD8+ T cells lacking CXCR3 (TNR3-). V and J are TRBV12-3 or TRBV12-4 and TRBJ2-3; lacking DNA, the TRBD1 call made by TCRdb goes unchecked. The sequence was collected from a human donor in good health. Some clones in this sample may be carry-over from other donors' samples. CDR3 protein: CASSPGQGGPSTDTQYF.